The rows below give T cell receptor beta chains drawn from one sample of a study of T-cell memory formation after mild COVID-19. TCRdb reprocessed the 5' RACE reads with MiXCR, giving one entry per CDR3 protein. In the table there are fewer than 300,000 distinct CDR3 sequences, 15% to 20% of which are singletons. Material for sequencing was PBMCs or a T cell subset sorted from them (not recorded which). The receptor source for this set is a young man who had mild COVID-19 (a few samples of this study predate the infection). Cell type and time point are not known. Each CDR3 is given with its conserved first and last residue. A D gene is named only where the DNA matches it firmly. Size tells how often a clone was seen (once, few, many) or the class of an expanded clone, and some rows leave it out.

CASSLWARAGPDTQYF TGTGCCAGCAGCTTATGGGCCAGGGCGGGCCCAGATACGCAGTATTTT TRBV7-2 many NA TRBJ2-3
CASSYQGQGAWEQYF TGTGCCAGCAGTTACCAGGGACAGGGGGCGTGGGAGCAGTACTTC TRBV6-5 NA TRBD1 TRBJ2-7
CSVDVGGVRYGYTF TGCAGCGTTGACGTAGGGGGCGTACGGTATGGCTACACCTTC TRBV29-1 NA TRBD1 TRBJ1-2
CASSPGAGVAYNEQFF TGCGCCAGCAGCCCTGGAGCGGGGGTCGCCTACAATGAGCAGTTCTTC TRBV4-1 many TRBD2 TRBJ2-1
CASSYQGNAGELFF TGTGCCAGCAGTTATCAGGGAAACGCCGGGGAGCTGTTTTTT TRBV28 NA NA TRBJ2-2
CATSVVGQGGNQPQHF TGTGCCACCAGCGTAGTAGGACAGGGAGGCAATCAGCCCCAGCATTTT TRBV15 NA TRBD1 TRBJ1-5
CSAAQGTNTEAFF TGCAGCGCTGCGCAGGGGACGAACACTGAAGCTTTCTTT TRBV29-1 many NA TRBJ1-1
CASRVGGASTDTQYF TGTGCCAGCAGGGTGGGTGGGGCTAGCACAGATACGCAGTATTTT TRBV7-2 many NA TRBJ2-3
CASSTLAGGQDTQYF TGTGCCAGCAGCACCCTAGCGGGGGGGCAAGATACGCAGTATTTT TRBV5-5 NA TRBD2 TRBJ2-3
CASGLRGTEAFF TGTGCCAGCGGGTTGAGGGGCACTGAAGCTTTCTTT TRBV6-5 few NA TRBJ1-1
CASSLGSVKNIQYF TGTGCCAGCAGTTTGGGTTCGGTCAAAAACATTCAGTACTTC TRBV12-3/TRBV12-4 NA NA TRBJ2-4
CASAFRGGPTSTDTQYF TGCGCCAGCGCTTTCCGGGGCGGACCGACTAGCACAGATACGCAGTATTTT TRBV4-1 NA NA TRBJ2-3
CAMNGRMNTEAFF TGTGCCATGAACGGACGGATGAACACTGAAGCTTTCTTT TRBV10-3 few NA TRBJ1-1
CASRTLAGTYQETQYF TGCGCCAGCAGAACTCTAGCGGGGACGTACCAAGAGACCCAGTACTTC TRBV5-1 few TRBD2 TRBJ2-5
CASSQAGGGWTEAFF TGCGCCAGCAGCCAAGCGGGGGGGGGCTGGACTGAAGCTTTCTTT TRBV4-1 few NA TRBJ1-1
CASSFRGPQETQYF TGTGCCAGCAGCTTCCGGGGGCCGCAAGAGACCCAGTACTTC TRBV7-9 few NA TRBJ2-5